Each of the 18 T cell receptor beta chains below was sequenced from the same sample in a study of CD8+ T cells in alopecia areata. Extracted RNA was reverse transcribed, and the resulting cDNA served as sequencing template. Sequencing used immunoSEQ multiplex PCR; TCRdb keeps in-frame clones, though not all of them. The sample has around 60,000 clones; about 45% are singletons. As to treatment: oral pan-JAK inhibitor, 5-10 mg twice daily. The material was CD8+ T cells sorted from blood, obtained at approximately week 36, from a patient treated with tofacitinib. These receptor sequences come from a human donor with alopecia areata.

The V and J genes are TRBV15 and TRBJ2-5; 7 bases line up with TRBD2. The germline gives CDR1 LNHNV, CDR2 YYDKDF (reference sequence). The ends lost 0 bases at V and 1 base at J; junction bases unmatched: 8. The CDR3 length is 17 residues. Here the CDR3 DNA reads TGTGCCACCAGCAGAGATCCCCTAGCGGCCCTCCAAGAGACCCAGTACTTC. Translation gives CATSRDPLAALQETQYF.

Details on this clone: A far larger clone is one base from this, pointing to a likely read error. This chain connects TRBV11-2 to TRBJ1-1, with a tentative D call TRBD1 (6 bases). Germline assignment: CDR1 SGHAT and CDR2 FQNNGV. CDR3 length: 15 residues. For the CDR3, the DNA is TGTGCCAGCAGCTTAGCCCAGGGGTTGAACACTAAAGCTTTCTTT. This translates into CASSLAQGLNTKAFF.

The rearrangement joins TRBV19 to TRBJ2-2, with no clear D. The CDR3 has 14 residues. Germline CDR1 reads LNHDA; CDR2 reads SQIVND (reference sequence). Trimming pared 6 bases from V and 8 bases from J, leaving 16 bases between. CDR3 in DNA: TGTGCCAGTAGGACCCTGTGGCCTCAAGGGGAGCTGTTTTTT. Protein product: CASRTLWPQGELFF.

This chain uses TRBV28 with TRBJ1-2; D unresolved. CDR1 MDHEN and CDR2 SYDVKM come from the germline V gene. V lost 5 bases to trimming and J lost 4 bases, with 11 bases between them. The CDR3 consists of 13 residues. The CDR3 here is CASSPSVVYGYTF. The CDR3 DNA is TGTGCCAGCAGTCCCTCCGTCGTCTATGGCTACACCTTC.

The chain links TRBV13 to TRBJ2-3, with D possibly called TRBD1 or TRBD2 (5 bases each). CDR3 length: 16 amino acids. V dropped 2 bases and J dropped 5 bases, with 17 bases sitting between them. Germline loops: CDR1 PRHDT, CDR2 FYEKMQ (reference sequence). CDR3 loop: CASSLHSEQDGDTQYF. The CDR3 nucleotides read TGTGCCAGCAGCTTACATAGCGAACAGGATGGAGATACGCAGTATTTT. Full variable domain (rest looked up from reference TRBV13 and TRBJ2-3): AAGVIQSPRHLIKEKRETATLKCYPIPRHDTVYWYQQGPGQDPQFLISFYEKMQSDKGSIPDRFSAQQFSDYHSELNMSSLELGDSALYFCASSLHSEQDGDTQYFGPGTRLTVL.

This clone is large by share. The chain recombines TRBV5-6 with TRBJ2-1; D remains ambiguous. The CDR3 totals 13 residues. Germline V lookup: CDR1 SGHDT, CDR2 YYEEEE. Trimming pared 4 bases from V and 7 bases from J, leaving 12 bases between. As DNA, the CDR3 is TGTGCCAGCAGCACTGGACGTTGGAATGAGCAGTTCTTC. Encoded protein: CASSTGRWNEQFF.

The V gene is TRBV4-1, the J gene TRBJ1-2, with D unclear. V was clipped by 4 bases and J by 8 bases, with 17 bases between them. The V gene's germline CDR1 is MGHRA and CDR2 YSYEKL. The CDR3 contains 14 residues. The CDR3 DNA reads as TGCGCCAGCAGCCCCCGGGTATCCGGTGAAGGCTACACCTTC. Translated, it gives CASSPRVSGEGYTF.

The chain couples TRBV2 to TRBJ2-4, with D possibly being TRBD1 (6 bases). Trimming stripped 9 bases from V and 0 bases from J, with 12 bases between. Per germline, CDR1 SNHLY and CDR2 FYNNEI. This CDR3 region has 14 residues. The CDR3 here is CARGQTEAKNIQYF. The CDR3 bases are TGTGCCAGAGGACAGACAGAAGCCAAAAACATTCAGTACTTC.

The chain couples TRBV7-8 to TRBJ2-5; a weak D match, TRBD1 (5 bases). V was cut by 1 base and J by 5 bases, with 11 bases left in between. Germline V CDR1 and CDR2: SGHVS, FQNEAQ. The CDR3 extends over 14 amino acids. The chain's CDR3 is CASSLVAGPETQYF. CDR3 coding DNA: TGTGCCAGCAGCTTAGTTGCAGGGCCGGAGACCCAGTACTTC.

The chain carries TRBV28 and TRBJ1-4, with a weak D call TRBD1 (5 bases). This CDR3 is built from 15 residues. V lost 3 bases and J 0 bases, leaving 8 bases between the germline ends. The germline V gene has CDR1 MDHEN and CDR2 SYDVKM. DNA for the CDR3: TGTGCCAGCAGTTTTCCGACAGCAACTAATGAAAAACTGTTTTTT. Amino acid sequence: CASSFPTATNEKLFF.

The chain has TRBV5-4 and TRBJ2-1, with D possibly being TRBD2 (6 bases). V lost 1 base and J lost 0, with 11 bases in between. This CDR3 is built from 16 residues. CDR1 and CDR2 (germline): SGHNT, YYREEE (reference sequence). The CDR3, as DNA: TGTGCCAGCAGCTTGTCCGGGGAGGACTCCTACAATGAGCAGTTCTTC. Translating it yields CASSLSGEDSYNEQFF.

This chain connects TRBV4-1 to TRBJ1-2, with D perhaps matching TRBD1 (5 bases). V was trimmed by 2 bases and J by 3 bases, leaving 10 bases between them. CDR3 length equals 14 residues. CDR1 and CDR2 from the germline V gene are MGHRA and YSYEKL. The CDR3 DNA reads as TGCGCCAGCAGCCAAATCAGGGCGGACTATGGCTACACCTTC. Translating gives CASSQIRADYGYTF.

There are a few counts of this clone. This rearrangement joins TRBV14 to TRBJ1-3; no reliable D call. The CDR3 runs to 15 residues. The germline gives CDR1 SGHDN, CDR2 FVKESK. Trimming removed 3 bases at V and 6 bases at J, with 15 bases between. Here the CDR3 reads CASSQSSSLQNTIYF. CDR3 in DNA: TGTGCCAGCAGCCAGTCAAGCAGCCTCCAAAACACCATATATTTT.

The rearrangement links TRBV30 to TRBJ2-7; 7 bases agree with TRBD1. CDR3 size: 12 residues. J gave up 4 bases and V 3 bases, and 3 bases lay outside the gene matches. Germline lookup yields CDR1 GTSNPN and CDR2 SVGIG (reference sequence). The DNA for the CDR3 is TGTGCCTGGAGGAGGGGGCCATACGAGCAGTACTTC. Its translation is CAWRRGPYEQYF.

This chain uses TRBV5-1 with TRBJ2-5, with D possibly TRBD1 on 6 matching bases. This CDR3 is built from 13 residues. The V gene's germline CDR1 is SGHRS and CDR2 YFSETQ. Trimming removed 5 bases at V and 3 bases at J, with 11 bases between. The CDR3 reads CASSRDMEETQYF. For the CDR3, the DNA is TGCGCCAGCAGTCGGGACATGGAAGAGACCCAGTACTTC.

The rearrangement joins TRBV10-1 to TRBJ2-5; unclear D gene. Germline V gives CDR1 WNHNN, CDR2 SYGVQD (reference sequence). CDR3 length: 14 residues. With 0 bases removed from V and 5 bases from J, the gap between germline ends came to 10 bases. The CDR3 coding sequence is TGCGCCAGCAGTGAGTCGAATAGCAGGGAGACCCAGTACTTC. It codes for CASSESNSRETQYF.

The chain carries TRBV4-3 and TRBJ2-1; TRBD2 agrees at 10 bases. Looked up from germline, CDR1 is LGHNA and CDR2 is YSLEER. Trimming removed 1 base from V and 5 bases from J; junction bases left unmatched: 5. The CDR3 totals 16 residues. The CDR3 reads CASSQVWLAGDNEQFF. In DNA form, the CDR3 reads TGCGCCAGCAGCCAAGTATGGCTAGCGGGGGACAATGAGCAGTTCTTC.

This clone was observed a few times. The rearrangement joins TRBV10-3 to TRBJ2-5, with D possibly TRBD1 on 7 matching bases. Germline assignment: CDR1 ENHRY and CDR2 SYGVKD. The CDR3 is 14 amino acids. Between the trimmed V and J ends, which lost 3 bases and 5 bases, there was a span of 13 bases. As DNA, the CDR3 is TGTGCCATCAGTGACAGGGGGGATATGGAGACCCAGTACTTC. It encodes CAISDRGDMETQYF.